This TCR beta chain was profiled in a study of blood T cell repertoires in COVID-19. Study-level background: Italy, Spain and the United States were the sources of the convalescent and acute COVID-19 samples. Sources were T cells, B-cell-depleted T cells, or PBMCs; the material itself was cDNA or gDNA.

Source study methods: Amplified reference gene primers provided the basis for estimating nucleated cell counts. The table came from immunoSEQ multiplex PCR; TCRdb's copy has only in-frame clones and leaves some out. V and J calls and clone size follow that table, whereas D and trimming were derived from the DNA. The table has about 50,000 clones, about nine tenths seen once. The CDR3 covers 15 residues. V was clipped by 3 bases and J by 2 bases, with 13 bases between them. Germline-derived CDR1 and CDR2 are SGHTA and FQGNSA. The sequenced sample was peripheral blood. The sequence derives from a human donor in a cohort sampled during active COVID-19. This chain connects TRBV7-2 to TRBJ1-1; no clear D gene. The DNA for the CDR3 is TGTGCCAGCAGCTTCCCGCGAACGGTAAACACTGAAGCTTTCTTT. This sequence encodes CASSFPRTVNTEAFF.